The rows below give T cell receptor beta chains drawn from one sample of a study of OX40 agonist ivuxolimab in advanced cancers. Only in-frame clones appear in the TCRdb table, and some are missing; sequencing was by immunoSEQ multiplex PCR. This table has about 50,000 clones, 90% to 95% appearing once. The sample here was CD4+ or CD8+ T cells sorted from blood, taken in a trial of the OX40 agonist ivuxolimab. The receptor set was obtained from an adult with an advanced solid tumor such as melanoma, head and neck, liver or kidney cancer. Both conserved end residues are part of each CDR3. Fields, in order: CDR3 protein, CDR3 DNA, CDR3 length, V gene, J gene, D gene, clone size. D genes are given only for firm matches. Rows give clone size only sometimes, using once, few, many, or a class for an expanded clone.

CDR3 protein: CAWSGWGAGANVLTF
CDR3 DNA: TGTGCCTGGAGTGGATGGGGGGCCGGGGCCAACGTCCTGACTTTC
CDR3 length: 15
V gene: TRBV30
J gene: TRBJ2-6
D gene: -
clone size: -

CDR3 protein: CASIKGLRYEQYF
CDR3 DNA: TGTGCCAGCATTAAGGGGCTCCGCTACGAGCAGTACTTC
CDR3 length: 13
V gene: TRBV2
J gene: TRBJ2-7
D gene: -
clone size: -

CDR3 protein: CASSLGSIYGYTF
CDR3 DNA: TGCGCCAGCAGCTTGGGCAGCATTTATGGCTACACCTTC
CDR3 length: 13
V gene: TRBV5-1
J gene: TRBJ1-2
D gene: -
clone size: once

CDR3 protein: CASSSGRDTEAFF
CDR3 DNA: TGTGCCAGCAGTTCAGGGAGGGACACTGAAGCTTTCTTT
CDR3 length: 13
V gene: TRBV28
J gene: TRBJ1-1
D gene: -
clone size: few

CDR3 protein: CASSPERAANEKLFF
CDR3 DNA: TGTGCCAGCAGCCCCGAGCGGGCTGCTAATGAAAAACTGTTTTTT
CDR3 length: 15
V gene: TRBV7-9
J gene: TRBJ1-4
D gene: -
clone size: few

CDR3 protein: CASSYPTDTLNTEAFF
CDR3 DNA: TGTGCCAGCAGTTATCCTACGGATACGCTTAACACTGAAGCTTTCTTT
CDR3 length: 16
V gene: TRBV2
J gene: TRBJ1-1
D gene: -
clone size: few

CDR3 protein: CASSLAPGEQYF
CDR3 DNA: TGTGCCAGCAGCTTAGCGCCGGGCGAGCAGTACTTC
CDR3 length: 12
V gene: TRBV7-9
J gene: TRBJ2-7
D gene: -
clone size: -

CDR3 protein: CASSLPTQGSNYGYTF
CDR3 DNA: TGTGCCAGCAGTTTACCCACCCAGGGGAGCAACTATGGCTACACCTTC
CDR3 length: 16
V gene: TRBV28
J gene: TRBJ1-2
D gene: -
clone size: once

CDR3 protein: CASSSPAPFEQYF
CDR3 DNA: TGCGCCAGCAGCTCCCCAGCACCTTTCGAGCAGTACTTC
CDR3 length: 13
V gene: TRBV5-1
J gene: TRBJ2-7
D gene: -
clone size: -

CDR3 protein: CASSLFDGSRSSYEQYF
CDR3 DNA: TGTGCCAGCAGCTTATTCGACGGGTCTAGGAGCTCCTACGAGCAGTACTTC
CDR3 length: 17
V gene: TRBV7-6
J gene: TRBJ2-7
D gene: -
clone size: -

CDR3 protein: CASRPGTPSYNEQFF
CDR3 DNA: TGTGCCAGCAGACCCGGGACTCCTTCCTACAATGAGCAGTTCTTC
CDR3 length: 15
V gene: TRBV27
J gene: TRBJ2-1
D gene: -
clone size: -

CDR3 protein: CATSSGQRQTQETQYF
CDR3 DNA: TGTGCCACCAGCAGTGGGCAGAGACAGACCCAAGAGACCCAGTACTTC
CDR3 length: 16
V gene: TRBV15
J gene: TRBJ2-5
D gene: -
clone size: -

CDR3 protein: CASSGTGPPTDTQYF
CDR3 DNA: TGTGCCAGCAGCGGGACGGGACCCCCCACAGATACGCAGTATTTT
CDR3 length: 15
V gene: TRBV5-4
J gene: TRBJ2-3
D gene: -
clone size: -

CDR3 protein: CASSPGTSGSNEQFF
CDR3 DNA: TGTGCCAGCTCACCAGGGACTAGCGGGAGCAATGAGCAGTTCTTC
CDR3 length: 15
V gene: TRBV18
J gene: TRBJ2-1
D gene: TRBD2
clone size: -

CDR3 protein: CASSLGQTNYGYTF
CDR3 DNA: TGTGCCAGCAGCTTAGGACAGACCAACTATGGCTACACCTTC
CDR3 length: 14
V gene: TRBV11-2
J gene: TRBJ1-2
D gene: -
clone size: -

CDR3 protein: CASSLEGVEGSEQFF
CDR3 DNA: TGTGCCAGCAGCTTAGAAGGGGTTGAGGGTAGTGAGCAGTTCTTC
CDR3 length: 15
V gene: TRBV7-6
J gene: TRBJ2-1
D gene: -
clone size: -

CDR3 protein: CASSFKMNTEAFF
CDR3 DNA: TGTGCCAGCAGCTTTAAGATGAACACTGAAGCTTTCTTT
CDR3 length: 13
V gene: TRBV11-3
J gene: TRBJ1-1
D gene: -
clone size: -

CDR3 protein: CSVEASGEYGYTF
CDR3 DNA: TGCAGCGTTGAAGCGTCAGGGGAATATGGCTACACCTTC
CDR3 length: 13
V gene: TRBV29-1
J gene: TRBJ1-2
D gene: -
clone size: -

CDR3 protein: CASSLFVGGSYENIQYF
CDR3 DNA: TGTGCCAGCAGCTTATTTGTAGGGGGCAGTTACGAAAACATTCAGTACTTC
CDR3 length: 17
V gene: TRBV7-2
J gene: TRBJ2-4
D gene: TRBD1
clone size: -

CDR3 protein: CASRRAWGGTDTQYF
CDR3 DNA: TGCGCCAGCAGACGTGCTTGGGGAGGAACAGATACGCAGTATTTT
CDR3 length: 15
V gene: TRBV5-1
J gene: TRBJ2-3
D gene: -
clone size: once

CDR3 protein: CASSPDGQFRNYEQYF
CDR3 DNA: TGTGCCAGCAGCCCAGATGGACAGTTTAGAAACTACGAGCAGTACTTC
CDR3 length: 16
V gene: TRBV5-6
J gene: TRBJ2-7
D gene: -
clone size: -

CDR3 protein: CASSIVEVNEKLFF
CDR3 DNA: TGTGCCAGTAGTATTGTGGAGGTTAATGAAAAACTGTTTTTT
CDR3 length: 14
V gene: TRBV19
J gene: TRBJ1-4
D gene: -
clone size: -

CDR3 protein: CASTWTSGSLVNEQFF
CDR3 DNA: TGCGCCAGCACCTGGACTAGCGGGAGTTTGGTAAATGAGCAGTTCTTC
CDR3 length: 16
V gene: TRBV4-1
J gene: TRBJ2-1
D gene: TRBD2
clone size: -

CDR3 protein: CATLLTVPRDTETQYF
CDR3 DNA: TGTGCCACCCTGCTAACTGTCCCCCGGGATACAGAGACCCAGTACTTC
CDR3 length: 16
V gene: TRBV27
J gene: TRBJ2-5
D gene: -
clone size: -

CDR3 protein: CASSLFMGVQPQHF
CDR3 DNA: TGTGCCAGCAGTTTATTCATGGGGGTTCAGCCCCAGCATTTT
CDR3 length: 14
V gene: TRBV28
J gene: TRBJ1-5
D gene: -
clone size: -

CDR3 protein: CASSIPRRTDTQYF
CDR3 DNA: TGCGCCAGCAGCATCCCGCGAAGGACAGATACGCAGTATTTT
CDR3 length: 14
V gene: TRBV4-1
J gene: TRBJ2-3
D gene: -
clone size: -

CDR3 protein: CASSPGTWEQYF
CDR3 DNA: TGTGCCAGCAGTCCCGGGACTTGGGAGCAGTACTTC
CDR3 length: 12
V gene: TRBV27
J gene: TRBJ2-7
D gene: -
clone size: -

CDR3 protein: CACTAGGDEQYF
CDR3 DNA: TGTGCTTGTACAGCGGGAGGCGACGAGCAGTACTTC
CDR3 length: 12
V gene: TRBV6-5
J gene: TRBJ2-7
D gene: TRBD2
clone size: -

CDR3 protein: CASSQGKNTGELFF
CDR3 DNA: TGTGCCAGCTCGCAGGGTAAAAACACCGGGGAGCTGTTTTTT
CDR3 length: 14
V gene: TRBV9
J gene: TRBJ2-2
D gene: -
clone size: -

CDR3 protein: CAWSGGTGYGNQPQHF
CDR3 DNA: TGTGCCTGGAGTGGGGGGACAGGGTATGGCAATCAGCCCCAGCATTTT
CDR3 length: 16
V gene: TRBV30
J gene: TRBJ1-5
D gene: TRBD1
clone size: few

CDR3 protein: CASSQDGQGDSYEQYF
CDR3 DNA: TGTGCCAGCAGCCAAGATGGACAGGGGGACTCCTACGAGCAGTACTTC
CDR3 length: 16
V gene: TRBV4-2
J gene: TRBJ2-7
D gene: TRBD1
clone size: -

CDR3 protein: CASSQSTGFYDGYTF
CDR3 DNA: TGTGCCAGCAGTCAATCGACAGGATTTTATGATGGCTACACCTTC
CDR3 length: 15
V gene: TRBV6-5
J gene: TRBJ1-2
D gene: -
clone size: -

CDR3 protein: CASSIAGLAGIYEQYF
CDR3 DNA: TGTGCCAGTAGTATCGCCGGACTAGCGGGGATATACGAGCAGTACTTC
CDR3 length: 16
V gene: TRBV19
J gene: TRBJ2-7
D gene: TRBD2
clone size: -

CDR3 protein: CASSLRVPTYNEQFF
CDR3 DNA: TGTGCCAGCTCCCTTAGGGTCCCTACCTACAATGAGCAGTTCTTC
CDR3 length: 15
V gene: TRBV13
J gene: TRBJ2-1
D gene: -
clone size: many

CDR3 protein: CASSLGGGYEQYF
CDR3 DNA: TGTGCCAGCAGCTTAGGGGGCGGCTACGAGCAGTACTTC
CDR3 length: 13
V gene: TRBV7-9
J gene: TRBJ2-7
D gene: -
clone size: -

CDR3 protein: CASSPGRRNYGYTF
CDR3 DNA: TGCGCCAGCAGCCCAGGAAGGAGAAACTATGGCTACACCTTC
CDR3 length: 14
V gene: TRBV4-3
J gene: TRBJ1-2
D gene: -
clone size: few

CDR3 protein: CASSSNTGELFF
CDR3 DNA: TGTGCCAGCAGCTCGAACACCGGGGAGCTGTTTTTT
CDR3 length: 12
V gene: TRBV5-4
J gene: TRBJ2-2
D gene: -
clone size: -

CDR3 protein: CSVDGQGGRNTEAFF
CDR3 DNA: TGCAGCGTGGATGGACAGGGCGGACGGAACACTGAAGCTTTCTTT
CDR3 length: 15
V gene: TRBV29-1
J gene: TRBJ1-1
D gene: TRBD1
clone size: -

CDR3 protein: CASTQASGSGEQYF
CDR3 DNA: TGTGCCAGCACGCAAGCCAGCGGGAGTGGAGAGCAGTACTTC
CDR3 length: 14
V gene: TRBV19
J gene: TRBJ2-7
D gene: TRBD2
clone size: -

CDR3 protein: CASSWTGGSEQYF
CDR3 DNA: TGTGCCAGCTCCTGGACAGGGGGCAGCGAGCAGTACTTC
CDR3 length: 13
V gene: TRBV27
J gene: TRBJ2-7
D gene: TRBD1
clone size: -

CDR3 protein: CASSYSNGESSYEQYF
CDR3 DNA: TGTGCCAGCAGTTACTCGAACGGGGAAAGCTCCTACGAGCAGTACTTC
CDR3 length: 16
V gene: TRBV6-5
J gene: TRBJ2-7
D gene: -
clone size: -

CDR3 protein: CASSLVSSGPYEQYF
CDR3 DNA: TGTGCCAGCAGCTTAGTATCTAGCGGCCCCTACGAGCAGTACTTC
CDR3 length: 15
V gene: TRBV13
J gene: TRBJ2-7
D gene: TRBD2
clone size: -

CDR3 protein: CASSLEAPLSGYTF
CDR3 DNA: TGTGCCAGCAGCTTAGAGGCTCCCTTAAGTGGCTACACCTTC
CDR3 length: 14
V gene: TRBV11-2
J gene: TRBJ1-2
D gene: -
clone size: -

CDR3 protein: CASSPTSGIYEQYF
CDR3 DNA: TGCGCCAGCAGCCCAACTAGCGGGATCTACGAGCAGTACTTC
CDR3 length: 14
V gene: TRBV5-1
J gene: TRBJ2-7
D gene: TRBD2
clone size: -

CDR3 protein: CASSPGTGDYEQYF
CDR3 DNA: TGCGCCAGCAGCCCCGGGACAGGGGATTACGAGCAGTACTTC
CDR3 length: 14
V gene: TRBV4-3
J gene: TRBJ2-7
D gene: TRBD1
clone size: -

CDR3 protein: CASSLGDRGSHEQYF
CDR3 DNA: TGTGCCAGCAGCTTAGGGGACAGGGGGTCCCACGAGCAGTACTTC
CDR3 length: 15
V gene: TRBV7-9
J gene: TRBJ2-7
D gene: TRBD1
clone size: -

CDR3 protein: CASSYLQQPTNYGYTF
CDR3 DNA: TGTGCCAGCAGCTATTTACAGCAACCGACTAACTATGGCTACACCTTC
CDR3 length: 16
V gene: TRBV28
J gene: TRBJ1-2
D gene: -
clone size: once

CDR3 protein: CASSLMEQGNQPQHF
CDR3 DNA: TGTGCCAGCAGTTTAATGGAACAGGGTAATCAGCCCCAGCATTTT
CDR3 length: 15
V gene: TRBV28
J gene: TRBJ1-5
D gene: -
clone size: -

CDR3 protein: CASSPVQQGYEQYF
CDR3 DNA: TGTGCCAGTAGCCCAGTCCAACAGGGTTACGAGCAGTACTTC
CDR3 length: 14
V gene: TRBV19
J gene: TRBJ2-7
D gene: -
clone size: -

CDR3 protein: CATGAGGQPQHF
CDR3 DNA: TGTGCCACCGGCGCAGGGGGACAGCCCCAGCATTTT
CDR3 length: 12
V gene: TRBV15
J gene: TRBJ1-5
D gene: TRBD1
clone size: -

CDR3 protein: CASSVGAAFSYEQYF
CDR3 DNA: TGTGCCAGCAGCGTAGGAGCGGCCTTCTCCTACGAGCAGTACTTC
CDR3 length: 15
V gene: TRBV9
J gene: TRBJ2-7
D gene: -
clone size: -

CDR3 protein: CASSTRDPRTLGNQPQHF
CDR3 DNA: TGTGCCAGCTCAACCCGGGACCCACGGACTTTAGGCAATCAGCCCCAGCATTTT
CDR3 length: 18
V gene: TRBV18
J gene: TRBJ1-5
D gene: -
clone size: -

CDR3 protein: CASRYGPPTGELFF
CDR3 DNA: TGTGCCAGCCGGTATGGGCCTCCCACCGGGGAGCTGTTTTTT
CDR3 length: 14
V gene: TRBV19
J gene: TRBJ2-2
D gene: -
clone size: -

CDR3 protein: CASSPSGSAYEQYF
CDR3 DNA: TGTGCCAGCAGTCCTTCCGGGTCAGCCTACGAGCAGTACTTC
CDR3 length: 14
V gene: TRBV27
J gene: TRBJ2-7
D gene: -
clone size: -

CDR3 protein: CASSGWVGAYEQYF
CDR3 DNA: TGTGCCAGCAGCGGCTGGGTCGGGGCTTACGAGCAGTACTTC
CDR3 length: 14
V gene: TRBV9
J gene: TRBJ2-7
D gene: -
clone size: once

CDR3 protein: CASSLVVFGAKGGYTF
CDR3 DNA: TGTGCCAGCAGCTTGGTGGTCTTTGGGGCCAAGGGAGGCTACACCTTC
CDR3 length: 16
V gene: TRBV13
J gene: TRBJ1-2
D gene: -
clone size: once

CDR3 protein: CASSLGFGGARVDGYTF
CDR3 DNA: TGTGCCAGCAGTTTGGGTTTTGGAGGGGCACGGGTGGATGGCTACACCTTC
CDR3 length: 17
V gene: TRBV27
J gene: TRBJ1-2
D gene: -
clone size: once

CDR3 protein: CASSEGHSYEQYF
CDR3 DNA: TGTGCCAGCAGTGAAGGCCACTCCTACGAGCAGTACTTC
CDR3 length: 13
V gene: TRBV2
J gene: TRBJ2-7
D gene: -
clone size: -

CDR3 protein: CASSVSSLNTEAFF
CDR3 DNA: TGTGCCAGCAGCGTATCCAGTCTGAACACTGAAGCTTTCTTT
CDR3 length: 14
V gene: TRBV9
J gene: TRBJ1-1
D gene: -
clone size: few

CDR3 protein: CASSLGGLARPYNEQFF
CDR3 DNA: TGTGCCAGCAGCCTCGGGGGACTAGCGAGACCCTACAATGAGCAGTTCTTC
CDR3 length: 17
V gene: TRBV9
J gene: TRBJ2-1
D gene: TRBD2
clone size: -